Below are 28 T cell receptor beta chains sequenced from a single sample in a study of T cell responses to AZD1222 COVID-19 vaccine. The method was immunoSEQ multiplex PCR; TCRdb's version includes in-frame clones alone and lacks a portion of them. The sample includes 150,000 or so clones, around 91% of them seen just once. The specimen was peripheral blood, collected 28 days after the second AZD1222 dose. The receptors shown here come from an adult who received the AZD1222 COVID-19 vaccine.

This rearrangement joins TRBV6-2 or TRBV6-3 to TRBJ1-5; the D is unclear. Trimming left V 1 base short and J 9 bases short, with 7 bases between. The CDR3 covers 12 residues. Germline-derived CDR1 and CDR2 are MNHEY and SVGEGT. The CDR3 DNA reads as TGTGCCAGCAGTTACTTCGAGGGGCCCCAGCATTTT. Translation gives CASSYFEGPQHF.

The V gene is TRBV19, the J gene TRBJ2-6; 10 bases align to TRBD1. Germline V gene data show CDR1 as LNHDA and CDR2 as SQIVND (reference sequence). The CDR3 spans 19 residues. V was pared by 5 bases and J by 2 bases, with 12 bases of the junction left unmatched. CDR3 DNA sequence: TGTGCCAGTAGTTTCAAATCCGGGACAGGGGATCCTGGGGCCAACGTCCTGACTTTC. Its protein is CASSFKSGTGDPGANVLTF.

This chain's CDR3 is CASSPSSGSNEQYF. In DNA form, the CDR3 reads TGTGCCAGCTCACCCTCTAGCGGGAGTAACGAGCAGTACTTC. The J gene is TRBJ2-7, the V gene TRBV18, with 10 nucleotides matching TRBD2. Trimming cost V 3 bases and J 5 bases; bases outside gene matches: 4. CDR3 length: 14 amino acids. Germline CDR1 reads KGHSH; CDR2 reads LQKENI. Based on the CDR3 plus reference TRBV18 and TRBJ2-7, the full variable domain is NAGVMQNPRHLVRRRGQEARLRCSPMKGHSHVYWYRQLPEEGLKFMVYLQKENIIDESGMPKERFSAEFPKEGPSILRIQQVVRGDSAAYFCASSPSSGSNEQYFGPGTRLTVT.

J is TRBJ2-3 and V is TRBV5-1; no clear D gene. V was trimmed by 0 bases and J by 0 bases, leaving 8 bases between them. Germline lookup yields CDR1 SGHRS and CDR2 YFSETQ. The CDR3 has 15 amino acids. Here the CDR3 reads CASSLVLTSTDTQYF. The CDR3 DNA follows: TGCGCCAGCAGCTTGGTTTTAACTAGCACAGATACGCAGTATTTT.

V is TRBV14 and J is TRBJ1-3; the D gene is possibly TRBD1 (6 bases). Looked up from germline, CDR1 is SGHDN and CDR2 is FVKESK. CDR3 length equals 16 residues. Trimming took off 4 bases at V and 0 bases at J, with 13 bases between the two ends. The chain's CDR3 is CASSPTGYRSGNTIYF. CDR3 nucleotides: TGTGCCAGCAGCCCGACAGGTTACCGCTCTGGAAACACCATATATTTT.

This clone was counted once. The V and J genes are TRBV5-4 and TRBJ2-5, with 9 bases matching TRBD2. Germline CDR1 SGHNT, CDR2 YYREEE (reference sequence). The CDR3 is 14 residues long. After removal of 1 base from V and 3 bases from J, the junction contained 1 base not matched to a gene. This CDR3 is CASSLRGREETQYF. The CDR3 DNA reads TGTGCCAGCAGCTTGCGCGGGAGGGAAGAGACCCAGTACTTC.

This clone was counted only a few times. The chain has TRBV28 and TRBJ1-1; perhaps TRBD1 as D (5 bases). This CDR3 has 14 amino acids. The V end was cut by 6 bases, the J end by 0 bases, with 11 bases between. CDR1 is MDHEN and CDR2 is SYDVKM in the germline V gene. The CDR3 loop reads CASSSGQLNTEAFF. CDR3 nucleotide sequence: TGTGCCAGCAGCTCTGGACAATTGAACACTGAAGCTTTCTTT.

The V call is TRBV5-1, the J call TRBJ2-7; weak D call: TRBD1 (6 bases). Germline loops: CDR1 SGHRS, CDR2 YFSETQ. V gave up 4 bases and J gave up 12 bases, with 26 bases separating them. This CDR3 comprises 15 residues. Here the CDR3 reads CASSPEGDAGQNPYF. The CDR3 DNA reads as TGCGCCAGCAGCCCCGAGGGGGACGCCGGCCAAAATCCGTACTTC.

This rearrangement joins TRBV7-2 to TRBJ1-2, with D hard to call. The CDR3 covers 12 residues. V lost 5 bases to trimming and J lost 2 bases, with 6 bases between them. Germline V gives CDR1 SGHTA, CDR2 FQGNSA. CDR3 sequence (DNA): TGTGCCAGCAGCCCTAAGAACTATGGCTACACCTTC. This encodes CASSPKNYGYTF.

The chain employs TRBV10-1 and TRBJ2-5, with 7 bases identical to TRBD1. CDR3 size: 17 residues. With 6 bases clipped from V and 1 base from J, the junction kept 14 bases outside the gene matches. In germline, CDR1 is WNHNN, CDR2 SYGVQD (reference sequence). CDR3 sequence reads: CASRKSSGTVFQETQYF. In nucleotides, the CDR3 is TGCGCCAGCAGGAAGTCATCCGGGACAGTATTCCAAGAGACCCAGTACTTC.

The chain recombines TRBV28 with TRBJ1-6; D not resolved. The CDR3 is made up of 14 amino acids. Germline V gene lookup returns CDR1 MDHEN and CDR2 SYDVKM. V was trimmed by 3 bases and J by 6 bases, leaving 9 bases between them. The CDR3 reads CASSFPGGNSPLHF. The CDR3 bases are TGTGCCAGCAGTTTTCCGGGAGGTAATTCACCCCTCCACTTT.

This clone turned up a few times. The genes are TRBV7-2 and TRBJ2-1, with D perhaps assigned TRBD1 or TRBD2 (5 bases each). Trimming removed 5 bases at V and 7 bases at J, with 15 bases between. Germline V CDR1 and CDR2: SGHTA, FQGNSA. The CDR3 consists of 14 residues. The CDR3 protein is CASSGQEGSNEQFF. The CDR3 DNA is TGTGCCAGCAGCGGACAAGAGGGGTCGAATGAGCAGTTCTTC.

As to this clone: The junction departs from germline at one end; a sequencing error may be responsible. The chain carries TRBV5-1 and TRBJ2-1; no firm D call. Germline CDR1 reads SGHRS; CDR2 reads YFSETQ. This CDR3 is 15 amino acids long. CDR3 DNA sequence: TGCGCCAGCACCTTGACGGCGAGCTCCTACAATGAGCAGTTCTTC. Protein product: CASTLTASSYNEQFF.

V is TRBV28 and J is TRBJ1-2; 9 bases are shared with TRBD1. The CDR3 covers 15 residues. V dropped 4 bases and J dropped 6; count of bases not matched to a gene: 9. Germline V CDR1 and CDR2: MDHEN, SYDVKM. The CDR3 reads CASSSLQGAQDGYTF. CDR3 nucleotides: TGTGCCAGCAGTTCACTACAGGGGGCGCAGGATGGCTACACCTTC.

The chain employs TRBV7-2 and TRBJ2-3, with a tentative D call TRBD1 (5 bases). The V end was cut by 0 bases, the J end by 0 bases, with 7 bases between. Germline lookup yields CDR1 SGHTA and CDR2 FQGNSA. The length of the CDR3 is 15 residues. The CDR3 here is CASSLAAGSTDTQYF. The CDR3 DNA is TGTGCCAGCAGCTTAGCAGCAGGGAGCACAGATACGCAGTATTTT.

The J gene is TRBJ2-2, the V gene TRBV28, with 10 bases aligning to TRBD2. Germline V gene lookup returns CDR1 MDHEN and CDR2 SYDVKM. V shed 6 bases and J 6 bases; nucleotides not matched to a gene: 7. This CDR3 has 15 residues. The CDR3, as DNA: TGTGCCAGCAGCTACGCCCTAGCGGGGGCCGGGGAGCTGTTTTTT. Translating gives CASSYALAGAGELFF.

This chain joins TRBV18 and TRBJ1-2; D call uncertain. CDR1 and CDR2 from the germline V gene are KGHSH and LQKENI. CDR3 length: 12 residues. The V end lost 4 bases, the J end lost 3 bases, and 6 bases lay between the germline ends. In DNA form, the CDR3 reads TGTGCCAGCTCACTTACAGACTATGGCTACACCTTC. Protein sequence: CASSLTDYGYTF. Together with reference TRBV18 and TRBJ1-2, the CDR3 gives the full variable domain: NAGVMQNPRHLVRRRGQEARLRCSPMKGHSHVYWYRQLPEEGLKFMVYLQKENIIDESGMPKERFSAEFPKEGPSILRIQQVVRGDSAAYFCASSLTDYGYTFGSGTRLTVV.

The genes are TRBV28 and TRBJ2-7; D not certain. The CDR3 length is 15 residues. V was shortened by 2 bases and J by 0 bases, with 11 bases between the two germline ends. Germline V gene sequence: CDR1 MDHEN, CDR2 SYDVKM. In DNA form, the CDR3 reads TGTGCCAGCAGTTTAAGTCCGAAGTTCTCCTACGAGCAGTACTTC. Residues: CASSLSPKFSYEQYF.

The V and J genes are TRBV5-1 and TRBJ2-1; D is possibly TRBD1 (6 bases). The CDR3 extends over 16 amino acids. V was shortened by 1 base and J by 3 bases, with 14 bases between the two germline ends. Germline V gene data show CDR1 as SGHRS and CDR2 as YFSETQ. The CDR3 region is CASSLRGRGIYNEQFF. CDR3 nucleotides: TGCGCCAGCAGCTTGCGTGGCAGGGGTATCTACAATGAGCAGTTCTTC.

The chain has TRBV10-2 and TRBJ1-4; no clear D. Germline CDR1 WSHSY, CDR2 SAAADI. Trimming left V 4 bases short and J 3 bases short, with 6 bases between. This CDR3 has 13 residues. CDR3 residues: CASSGQPNEKLFF. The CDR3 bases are TGCGCCAGCAGTGGGCAACCTAATGAAAAACTGTTTTTT.

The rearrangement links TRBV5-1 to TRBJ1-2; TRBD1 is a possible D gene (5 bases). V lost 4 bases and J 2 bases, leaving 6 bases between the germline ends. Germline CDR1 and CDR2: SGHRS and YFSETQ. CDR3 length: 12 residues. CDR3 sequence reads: CASSAGNYGYTF. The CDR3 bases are TGCGCCAGCAGCGCAGGGAACTATGGCTACACCTTC.

As DNA, the CDR3 is TGTGCCAGCAGCCCGGCCGTGTACCAAGAGACCCAGTACTTC. Translating it yields CASSPAVYQETQYF. The chain recombines TRBV7-2 with TRBJ2-5; D is ambiguous. In germline, CDR1 is SGHTA, CDR2 FQGNSA. The V gene lost 5 bases and the J gene lost 0 bases, with 10 bases spanning the gap. This CDR3 spans 14 amino acids.

The CDR3 sequence is CASSISGYSTDTQYF. The DNA for the CDR3 is TGTGCCAGTAGTATATCAGGGTATAGCACAGATACGCAGTATTTT. The chain links TRBV19 to TRBJ2-3; D might be TRBD1 (5 bases). The V and J ends lost 2 bases and 0 bases respectively, with 9 bases between them. CDR1 LNHDA and CDR2 SQIVND come from the germline V gene (reference sequence). There are 15 residues in the CDR3.

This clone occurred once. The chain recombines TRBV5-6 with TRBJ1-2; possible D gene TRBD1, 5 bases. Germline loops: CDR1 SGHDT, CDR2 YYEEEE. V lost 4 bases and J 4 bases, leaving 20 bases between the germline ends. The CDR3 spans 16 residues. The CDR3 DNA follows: TGTGCCAGCAGCAAAACCCCGGGACTGCAATCCTATGGCTACACCTTC. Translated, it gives CASSKTPGLQSYGYTF.

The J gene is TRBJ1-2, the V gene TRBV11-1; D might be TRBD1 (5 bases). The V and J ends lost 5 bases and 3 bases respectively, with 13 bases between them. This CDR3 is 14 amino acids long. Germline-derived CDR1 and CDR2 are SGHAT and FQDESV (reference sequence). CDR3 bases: TGTGCCAGCAGCCTTGGCGGGGGAGACTATGGCTACACCTTC. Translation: CASSLGGGDYGYTF.

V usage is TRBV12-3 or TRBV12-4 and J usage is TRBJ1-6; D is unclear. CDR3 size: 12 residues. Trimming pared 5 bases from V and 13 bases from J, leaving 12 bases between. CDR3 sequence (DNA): TGTGCCAGCAGTCAGGACTTTCGGCCCCTCCACTTT. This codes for CASSQDFRPLHF.

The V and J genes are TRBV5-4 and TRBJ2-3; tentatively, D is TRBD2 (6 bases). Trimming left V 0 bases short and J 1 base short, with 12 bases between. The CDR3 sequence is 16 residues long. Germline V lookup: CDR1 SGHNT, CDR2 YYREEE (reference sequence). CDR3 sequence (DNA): TGTGCCAGCAGCTTGGAGATGCGGGGTGGCACAGATACGCAGTATTTT. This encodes CASSLEMRGGTDTQYF.

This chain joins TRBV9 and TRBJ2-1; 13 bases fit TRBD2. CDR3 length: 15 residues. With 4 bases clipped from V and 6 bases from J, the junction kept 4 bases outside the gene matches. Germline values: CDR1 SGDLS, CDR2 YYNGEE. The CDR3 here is CASSIGTSGANEQFF. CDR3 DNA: TGTGCCAGCAGCATCGGGACTAGCGGGGCCAATGAGCAGTTCTTC.